In this sample, the clone carrying this T cell receptor beta chain turned up many times. Its antigen is unknown. TCRdb passed the 5' RACE reads through MiXCR, listing each CDR3 protein once. The table lists some 50,000 distinct CDR3 sequences, roughly 2% of them singletons. Germline assignment: CDR1 DFQATT and CDR2 SNEGSKA (reference sequence). The CDR3 has 12 amino acids. The sample comes from a study of neurological immune-mediated disorders. Findings of the study overall: Multiple sclerosis was found to have the least TCR clonal expansion, below healthy controls, and HTLV-1-associated myelopathy the most.

Specimen: PBMCs. This TCR was sampled from a woman between 40 and 55 years old with multiple sclerosis. The V gene is TRBV20-1, the J gene TRBJ1-2; 7 bases are a match to TRBD1. The CDR3 here is CILPGTAYGYTF. For the CDR3, the DNA is TGCATTCTCCCCGGGACAGCCTATGGCTACACCTTC.